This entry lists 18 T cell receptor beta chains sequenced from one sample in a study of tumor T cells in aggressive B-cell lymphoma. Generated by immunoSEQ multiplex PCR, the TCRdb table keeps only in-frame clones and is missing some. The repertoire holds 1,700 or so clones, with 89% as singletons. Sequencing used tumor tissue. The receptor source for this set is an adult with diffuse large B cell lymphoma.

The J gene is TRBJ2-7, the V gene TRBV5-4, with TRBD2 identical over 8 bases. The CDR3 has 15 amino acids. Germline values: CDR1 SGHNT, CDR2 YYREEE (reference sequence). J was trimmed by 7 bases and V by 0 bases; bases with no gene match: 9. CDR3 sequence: CASSLAAASGGEQYF. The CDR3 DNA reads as TGTGCCAGCAGCTTGGCGGCGGCGTCGGGGGGGGAGCAGTACTTC.

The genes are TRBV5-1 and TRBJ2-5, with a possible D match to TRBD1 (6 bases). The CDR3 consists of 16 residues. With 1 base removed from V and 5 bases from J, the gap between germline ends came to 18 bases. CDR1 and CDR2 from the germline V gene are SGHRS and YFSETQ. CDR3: CASSLNWDKSVETQYF. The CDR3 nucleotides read TGCGCCAGCAGCTTGAACTGGGACAAATCAGTGGAGACCCAGTACTTC.

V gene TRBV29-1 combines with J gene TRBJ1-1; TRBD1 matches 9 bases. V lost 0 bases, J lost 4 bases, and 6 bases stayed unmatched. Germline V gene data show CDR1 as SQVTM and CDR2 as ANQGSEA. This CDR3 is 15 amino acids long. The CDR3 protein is CSVEDWDRESTEAFF. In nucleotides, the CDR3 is TGCAGCGTTGAAGATTGGGACAGGGAAAGCACTGAAGCTTTCTTT.

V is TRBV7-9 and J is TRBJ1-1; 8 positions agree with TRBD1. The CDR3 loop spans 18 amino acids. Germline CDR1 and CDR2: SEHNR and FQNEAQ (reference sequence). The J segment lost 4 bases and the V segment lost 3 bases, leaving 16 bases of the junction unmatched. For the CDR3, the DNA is TGTGCCAGCAGCTTCGGACAGGGTGGAATCGGGACGGTCACTGAAGCTTTCTTT. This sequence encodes CASSFGQGGIGTVTEAFF.

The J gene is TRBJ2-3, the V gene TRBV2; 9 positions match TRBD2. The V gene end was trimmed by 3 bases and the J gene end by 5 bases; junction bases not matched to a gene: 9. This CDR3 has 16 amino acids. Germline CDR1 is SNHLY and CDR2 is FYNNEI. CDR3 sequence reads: CASSEGGGANQDTQYF. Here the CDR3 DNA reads TGTGCCAGCAGTGAGGGCGGGGGGGCGAATCAAGATACGCAGTATTTT.

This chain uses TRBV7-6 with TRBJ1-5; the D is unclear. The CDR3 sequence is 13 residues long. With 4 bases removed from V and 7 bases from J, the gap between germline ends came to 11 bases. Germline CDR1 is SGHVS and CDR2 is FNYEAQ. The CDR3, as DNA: TGTGCCAGCAGCTCATCCCTCTACCAGCCCCAGCATTTT. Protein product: CASSSSLYQPQHF.

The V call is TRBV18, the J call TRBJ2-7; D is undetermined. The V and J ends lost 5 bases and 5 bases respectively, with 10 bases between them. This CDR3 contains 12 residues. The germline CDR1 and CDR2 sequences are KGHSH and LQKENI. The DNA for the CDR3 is TGTGCCAGCTCAACAGAGTCCAACGAGCAGTACTTC. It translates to CASSTESNEQYF. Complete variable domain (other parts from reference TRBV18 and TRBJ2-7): NAGVMQNPRHLVRRRGQEARLRCSPMKGHSHVYWYRQLPEEGLKFMVYLQKENIIDESGMPKERFSAEFPKEGPSILRIQQVVRGDSAAYFCASSTESNEQYFGPGTRLTVT.

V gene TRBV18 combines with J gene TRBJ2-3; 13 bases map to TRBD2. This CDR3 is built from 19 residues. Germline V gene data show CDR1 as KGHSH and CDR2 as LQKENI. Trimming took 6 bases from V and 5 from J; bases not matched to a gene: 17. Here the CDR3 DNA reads TGTGCCAGCTCCCCCACAAGTCCACTAGCGGGGGGGCCATTAGATACGCAGTATTTT. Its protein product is CASSPTSPLAGGPLDTQYF. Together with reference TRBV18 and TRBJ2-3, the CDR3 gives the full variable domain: NAGVMQNPRHLVRRRGQEARLRCSPMKGHSHVYWYRQLPEEGLKFMVYLQKENIIDESGMPKERFSAEFPKEGPSILRIQQVVRGDSAAYFCASSPTSPLAGGPLDTQYFGPGTRLTVL.

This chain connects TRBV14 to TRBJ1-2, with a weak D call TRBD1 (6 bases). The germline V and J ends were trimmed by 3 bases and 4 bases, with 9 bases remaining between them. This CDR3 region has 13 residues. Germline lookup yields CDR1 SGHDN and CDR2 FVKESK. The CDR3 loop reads CASSQTTGYGYTF. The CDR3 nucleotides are TGTGCCAGCAGCCAGACGACAGGCTATGGCTACACCTTC.

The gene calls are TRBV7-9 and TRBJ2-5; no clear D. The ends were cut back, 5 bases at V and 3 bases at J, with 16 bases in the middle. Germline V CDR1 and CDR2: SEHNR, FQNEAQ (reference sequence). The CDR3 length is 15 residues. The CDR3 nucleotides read TGTGCCAGCAGCCTCGTCGTTGGCAGAAAAGAGACCCAGTACTTC. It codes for CASSLVVGRKETQYF.

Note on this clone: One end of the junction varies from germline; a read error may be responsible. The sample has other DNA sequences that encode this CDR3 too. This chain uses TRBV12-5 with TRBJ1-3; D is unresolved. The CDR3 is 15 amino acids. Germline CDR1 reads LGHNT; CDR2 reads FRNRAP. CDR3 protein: CASGLGQRSGNTIYF. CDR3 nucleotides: TGTGCTAGTGGTTTGGGCCAACGTAGCGGAAATACCATATATTTT.

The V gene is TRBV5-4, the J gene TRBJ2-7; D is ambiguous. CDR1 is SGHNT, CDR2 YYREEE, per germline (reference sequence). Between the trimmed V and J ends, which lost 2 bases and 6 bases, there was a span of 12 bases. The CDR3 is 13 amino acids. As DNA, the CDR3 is TGTGCCAGCAGCTTCGGCCCAAGCGCCGAGCAGTACTTC. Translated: CASSFGPSAEQYF.

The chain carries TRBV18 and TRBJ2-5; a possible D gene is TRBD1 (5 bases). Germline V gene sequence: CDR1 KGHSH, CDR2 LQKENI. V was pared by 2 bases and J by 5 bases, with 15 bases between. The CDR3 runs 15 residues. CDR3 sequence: CASSPMTDTRETQYF. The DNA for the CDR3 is TGTGCCAGCTCACCAATGACAGACACCCGGGAGACCCAGTACTTC.

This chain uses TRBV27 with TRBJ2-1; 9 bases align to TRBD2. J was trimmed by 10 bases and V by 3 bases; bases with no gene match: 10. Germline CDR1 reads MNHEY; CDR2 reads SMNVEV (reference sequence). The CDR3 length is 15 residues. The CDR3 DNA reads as TGTGCCAGCAGTTTTGTTAGCGGGGGCCAGGGGGAGCAGTTCTTC. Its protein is CASSFVSGGQGEQFF.

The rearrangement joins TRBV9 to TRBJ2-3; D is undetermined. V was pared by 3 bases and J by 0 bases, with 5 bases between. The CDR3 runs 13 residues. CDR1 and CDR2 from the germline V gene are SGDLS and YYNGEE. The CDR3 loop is CASSALSTDTQYF. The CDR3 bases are TGTGCCAGCAGCGCCCTGAGCACAGATACGCAGTATTTT.

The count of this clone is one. The CDR3 protein is CASNRQGAGEKLFF. CDR3 DNA sequence: TGTGCCAGCAACCGACAGGGGGCCGGCGAAAAACTGTTTTTT. This chain connects TRBV2 to TRBJ1-4; 10 bases align to TRBD1. The CDR3 consists of 14 residues. CDR1 and CDR2 (germline): SNHLY, FYNNEI. The trim removed 7 bases at V and 8 bases at J, leaving 7 bases unmatched.

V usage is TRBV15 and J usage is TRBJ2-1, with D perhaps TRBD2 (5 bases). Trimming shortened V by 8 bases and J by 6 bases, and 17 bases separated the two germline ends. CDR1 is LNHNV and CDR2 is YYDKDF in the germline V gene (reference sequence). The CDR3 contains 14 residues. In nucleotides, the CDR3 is TGTGCCACCTCTCCCCCGGCTAGCTCCAATGAGCAGTTCTTC. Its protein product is CATSPPASSNEQFF.

CDR3 sequence: CASSLQGVTNYGYTF. CDR3 nucleotides: TGTGCCAGCAGTTTACAGGGCGTTACTAACTATGGCTACACCTTC. The V call is TRBV9, the J call TRBJ1-2; D possibly corresponds to TRBD1 (6 bases). The V end was cut by 5 bases, the J end by 0 bases, with 14 bases between. The CDR3 is made up of 15 amino acids. Germline V gene data show CDR1 as SGDLS and CDR2 as YYNGEE.